The 21 T cell receptor beta chains reported below all come from one sample, sequenced in a study of beta chain features in type 1 diabetes. What was sequenced were expressed TCRB transcripts, since all of the isolated RNA had been reverse transcribed. Sequencing used immunoSEQ multiplex PCR; TCRdb keeps in-frame clones, though not all of them. Of fewer than 350,000 clones listed, around a fifth are singletons. Material: naive CD4+ T cells from blood. The receptors here all came from a young woman in good health.

In this sample, this clone turned up a few times. J is TRBJ2-7 and V is TRBV29-1, with D hard to call. This CDR3 comprises 8 residues. The germline V gene has CDR1 SQVTM and CDR2 ANQGSEA. CDR3 in amino acids: CMKHEQYF. The CDR3 bases are TGCATGAAGCACGAGCAGTACTTC.

This clone was counted only a few times. This sequence joins TRBV6-6 and TRBJ2-7; D is possibly TRBD1 (5 bases). Germline V lookup: CDR1 MNHNY, CDR2 SVGAGI (reference sequence). The length of the CDR3 is 15 residues. The V and J ends lost 0 bases and 2 bases respectively, with 11 bases between them. The CDR3 DNA follows: TGTGCCAGCAGTTACTCACCGACAGATACCTACGAGCAGTACTTC. It specifies CASSYSPTDTYEQYF.

This chain connects TRBV5-4 to TRBJ1-6, with D perhaps TRBD1 (6 bases). The CDR3 covers 15 residues. Germline CDR1 is SGHNT and CDR2 is YYREEE (reference sequence). Trimming took 4 bases from V and 6 from J, leaving 14 bases between them. The CDR3 region has the DNA TGTGCCAGCAGCCGGCCGGACAGTTTTAATTCACCCCTCCACTTT. It specifies CASSRPDSFNSPLHF.

This clone turned up a few times. The J gene is TRBJ2-1, the V gene TRBV5-1, with 10 bases that match TRBD2. The junction had 20 bases not matched to a gene; V was cut back by 5 bases and J by 9 bases. The CDR3 extends over 18 amino acids. Germline-derived CDR1 and CDR2 are SGHRS and YFSETQ. CDR3 amino acids: CASRTSGRAYPEVGEQFF. The CDR3 DNA sequence: TGCGCCAGCAGGACCAGCGGGAGGGCCTATCCCGAGGTGGGTGAGCAGTTCTTC.

The chain is built from TRBV23-1 and TRBJ1-5, with a weak D call TRBD1 (6 bases). TRBV23-1 is sorted into the ORF group, with uncertain function. This CDR3 has 15 residues. V shed 4 bases and J shed 5 bases, with 15 bases lying between them. CDR3 in DNA: TGCGCCAGCAGTCTCCCGGGGGGCGCGGATCAGCCCCAGCATTTT. Amino acid sequence: CASSLPGGADQPQHF.

This clone showed up just a few times. V is TRBV2 and J is TRBJ2-5, with D possibly TRBD1 on 5 matching bases. Germline V gene sequence: CDR1 SNHLY, CDR2 FYNNEI. This CDR3 has 13 residues. The V end lost 7 bases, the J end lost 2 bases, and 11 bases lay between the germline ends. The CDR3 DNA follows: TGTGCCAGCAATACAGGAGTTCAAGAGACCCAGTACTTC. Its protein is CASNTGVQETQYF.

This clone was seen a handful of times. The V call is TRBV30, the J call TRBJ2-3, with D possibly being TRBD1 (6 bases). The ends were cut back, 6 bases at V and 5 bases at J, with 12 bases in the middle. Germline V gene lookup returns CDR1 GTSNPN and CDR2 SVGIG (reference sequence). The CDR3 length is 12 residues. The CDR3 reads CACGQRGDTQYF. DNA for the CDR3: TGTGCCTGTGGACAGCGAGGAGATACGCAGTATTTT.

The chain couples TRBV11-2 to TRBJ2-1; tentative D call: TRBD1 (5 bases). The CDR3 runs to 15 residues. Per germline, CDR1 SGHAT and CDR2 FQNNGV. Trimming pared 5 bases from V and 5 bases from J, leaving 16 bases between. The CDR3 nucleotides are TGTGCCAGCAGCACAACAATAGGGGTGAACAATGAGCAGTTCTTC. Translated: CASSTTIGVNNEQFF.

The V gene is TRBV7-9, the J gene TRBJ1-5, with D possibly TRBD1 on 5 matching bases. The CDR3 extends over 14 amino acids. Germline V lookup: CDR1 SEHNR, CDR2 FQNEAQ (reference sequence). Trimming pared 3 bases from V and 0 bases from J, leaving 6 bases between. The CDR3 region is CASSFTGSNQPQHF. Written as DNA, the CDR3 is TGTGCCAGCAGCTTCACAGGTAGCAATCAGCCCCAGCATTTT.

This clone came up once. In DNA form, the CDR3 reads TGTGCCAGCAGTTTATCAACACGCAGCACAGATACGCAGTATTTT. It specifies CASSLSTRSTDTQYF. V is TRBV27 and J is TRBJ2-3; D gene unclear. V was clipped by 0 bases and J by 0 bases, with 7 bases between them. The CDR3 sequence is 15 residues long. Germline-derived CDR1 and CDR2 are MNHEY and SMNVEV (reference sequence).

This clone was seen a few times. J is TRBJ2-3 and V is TRBV6-6, with 9 nucleotides matching TRBD2. V lost 5 bases to trimming and J lost 5 bases; unmatched junction nucleotides: 11. Germline-derived CDR1 and CDR2 are MNHNY and SVGAGI (reference sequence). The CDR3 length is 16 residues. CDR3 amino acids: CASSGVLAGQGDTQYF. As DNA, the CDR3 is TGTGCCAGCAGTGGGGTTCTAGCGGGGCAAGGAGATACGCAGTATTTT.

J is TRBJ2-7 and V is TRBV29-1; D perhaps matches TRBD2 (6 bases). The CDR3 runs to 13 residues. Looked up from germline, CDR1 is SQVTM and CDR2 is ANQGSEA. Trimming shortened V by 6 bases and J by 1 base, and 13 bases separated the two germline ends. The CDR3 region is CSVAGQGSYEQYF. CDR3 coding DNA: TGCAGCGTGGCGGGGCAGGGATCCTACGAGCAGTACTTC.

The V call is TRBV19, the J call TRBJ2-1, with D tentatively TRBD2 (5 bases). The CDR3 is made up of 12 amino acids. The germline gives CDR1 LNHDA, CDR2 SQIVND (reference sequence). Trimming cost V 0 bases and J 10 bases, with 7 bases left between them. CDR3 sequence: CASSIDPGEQFF. CDR3 DNA sequence: TGTGCCAGTAGTATAGATCCGGGGGAGCAGTTCTTC.

The chain recombines TRBV6-5 with TRBJ1-2; 8 bases map to TRBD1. The germline V gene has CDR1 MNHEY and CDR2 SVGAGI. Trimming removed 9 bases from V and 1 base from J; junction bases left unmatched: 7. The CDR3 covers 14 residues. CDR3 coding DNA: TGTGCCAGTGGAGAGACAGGGGTTAACTATGGCTACACCTTC. Translated, it gives CASGETGVNYGYTF.

This clone was detected only once. CDR3 in amino acids: CASGRNEQFF. The CDR3 nucleotides are TGTGCCAGCGGGAGAAATGAGCAGTTCTTC. The chain links TRBV5-6 to TRBJ2-1; D may be TRBD2 (5 bases). This CDR3 has 10 amino acids. Germline values: CDR1 SGHDT, CDR2 YYEEEE. Trimming removed 7 bases from V and 7 bases from J, with 6 bases in between.

CDR3 region: CASSMADLRDGYTF. CDR3 sequence (DNA): TGCGCCAGCAGCATGGCCGATCTCAGGGATGGCTACACCTTC. This rearrangement joins TRBV5-1 to TRBJ1-2; maybe TRBD1 (5 bases). Looked up from germline, CDR1 is SGHRS and CDR2 is YFSETQ. This CDR3 region has 14 residues. V dropped 4 bases and J dropped 6 bases, with 16 bases sitting between them.

Only a few counts were recorded for this clone. The chain carries TRBV5-6 and TRBJ2-1, with a possible D match to TRBD2 (6 bases). V was shortened by 5 bases and J by 0 bases, with 12 bases between the two germline ends. The germline CDR1 and CDR2 sequences are SGHDT and YYEEEE. The CDR3 runs 15 residues. The CDR3 loop is CASSRRGVSYNEQFF. In nucleotides, the CDR3 is TGTGCCAGCAGTCGGCGGGGCGTCTCCTACAATGAGCAGTTCTTC. The variable domain in full, with the rest retrieved from reference TRBV5-6 and TRBJ2-1, is DAGVTQSPTHLIKTRGQQVTLRCSPKSGHDTVSWYQQALGQGPQFIFQYYEEEERQRGNFPDRFSGHQFPNYSSELNVNALLLGDSALYLCASSRRGVSYNEQFFGPGTRLTVL.

This clone came up a few times. The chain carries TRBV7-2 and TRBJ1-4; perhaps TRBD1 as D (5 bases). In germline, CDR1 is SGHTA, CDR2 FQGNSA. The CDR3 sequence is 14 residues long. Trimming removed 1 base at V and 5 bases at J, with 8 bases between. In DNA form, the CDR3 reads TGTGCCAGCAGCTTAGGGGGGGGAAATGAAAAACTGTTTTTT. The encoded protein is CASSLGGGNEKLFF.

The chain couples TRBV7-9 to TRBJ1-2, with D unclear. Germline V gene lookup returns CDR1 SEHNR and CDR2 FQNEAQ (reference sequence). The CDR3 is made up of 13 amino acids. V shed 4 bases and J shed 8 bases, with 14 bases lying between them. The CDR3 bases are TGTGCCAGCAGCTACCCAGCCCGGGAGGGCTACACCTTC. The encoded protein is CASSYPAREGYTF.

This clone turned up a few times. CDR3 protein: CASKIRGGDTEAFF. The CDR3 region has the DNA TGTGCCAGCAAGATCCGAGGGGGGGACACTGAAGCTTTCTTT. The chain carries TRBV2 and TRBJ1-1; tentative D call: TRBD1 (6 bases). The CDR3 length is 14 residues. The V gene lost 7 bases and the J gene lost 3 bases, with 15 bases spanning the gap. Germline CDR1 is SNHLY and CDR2 is FYNNEI.

The table lists this clone with a few counts. Different DNA sequences within this sample yield the same CDR3. The chain carries TRBV12-5 and TRBJ2-3; D not resolved. This CDR3 has 13 residues. The V end lost 3 bases, the J end lost 1 base, and 5 bases lay between the germline ends. CDR1 is LGHNT, CDR2 FRNRAP, per germline. The CDR3 nucleotides read TGTGCTAGTGGTTTCTCGGGCACAGATACGCAGTATTTT. This sequence encodes CASGFSGTDTQYF.